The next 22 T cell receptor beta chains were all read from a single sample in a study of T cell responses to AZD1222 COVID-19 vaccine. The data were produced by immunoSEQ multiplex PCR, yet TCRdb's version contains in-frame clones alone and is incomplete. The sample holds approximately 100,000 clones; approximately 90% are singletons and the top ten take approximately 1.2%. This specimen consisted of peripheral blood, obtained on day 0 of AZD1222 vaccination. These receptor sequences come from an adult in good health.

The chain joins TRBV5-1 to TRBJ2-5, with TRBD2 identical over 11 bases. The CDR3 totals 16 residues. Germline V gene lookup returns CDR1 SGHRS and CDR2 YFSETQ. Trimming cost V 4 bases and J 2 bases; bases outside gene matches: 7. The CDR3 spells CASSPIAGGEQETQYF. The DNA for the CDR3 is TGCGCCAGCAGCCCCATAGCGGGGGGGGAACAAGAGACCCAGTACTTC.

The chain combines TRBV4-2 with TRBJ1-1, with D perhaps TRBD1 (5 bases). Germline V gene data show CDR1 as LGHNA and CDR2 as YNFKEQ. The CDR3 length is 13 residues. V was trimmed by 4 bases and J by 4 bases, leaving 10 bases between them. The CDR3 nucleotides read TGTGCCAGCAGCCCGGGGGGGGGCACTGAAGCTTTCTTT. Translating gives CASSPGGGTEAFF.

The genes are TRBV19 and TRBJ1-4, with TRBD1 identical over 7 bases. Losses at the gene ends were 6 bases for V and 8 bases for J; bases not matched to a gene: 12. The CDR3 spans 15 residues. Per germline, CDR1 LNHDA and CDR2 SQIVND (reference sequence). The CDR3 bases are TGTGCCAGTAGCGTACGACAGGGATTTGGGGAAAAACTGTTTTTT. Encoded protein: CASSVRQGFGEKLFF.

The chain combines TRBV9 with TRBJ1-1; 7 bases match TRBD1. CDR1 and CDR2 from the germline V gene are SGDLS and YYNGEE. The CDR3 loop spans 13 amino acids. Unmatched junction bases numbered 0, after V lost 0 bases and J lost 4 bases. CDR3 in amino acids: CASSVDRGTEAFF. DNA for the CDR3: TGTGCCAGCAGCGTAGACAGGGGCACTGAAGCTTTCTTT.

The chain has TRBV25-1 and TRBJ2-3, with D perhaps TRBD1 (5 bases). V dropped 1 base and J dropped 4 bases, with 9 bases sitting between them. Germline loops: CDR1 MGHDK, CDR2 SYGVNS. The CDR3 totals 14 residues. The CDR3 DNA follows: TGTGCCAGCAGTGAATGGGCCAGGGCAGATACGCAGTATTTT. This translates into CASSEWARADTQYF.

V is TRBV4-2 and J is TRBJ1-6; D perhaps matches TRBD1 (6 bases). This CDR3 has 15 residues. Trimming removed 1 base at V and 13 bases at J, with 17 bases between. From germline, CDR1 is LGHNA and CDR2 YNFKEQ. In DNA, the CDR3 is TGTGCCAGCAGCCAAGGGACAGTTACACGGGACCCCCTCCACTTT. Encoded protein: CASSQGTVTRDPLHF.

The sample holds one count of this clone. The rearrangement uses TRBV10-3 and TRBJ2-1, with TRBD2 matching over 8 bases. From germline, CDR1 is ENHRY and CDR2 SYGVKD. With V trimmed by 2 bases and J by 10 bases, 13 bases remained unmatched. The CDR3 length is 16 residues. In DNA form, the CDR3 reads TGTGCCATCAGTGAGACTGCGGGGGGTCCCTCGTGGGAGCAGTTCTTC. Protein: CAISETAGGPSWEQFF.

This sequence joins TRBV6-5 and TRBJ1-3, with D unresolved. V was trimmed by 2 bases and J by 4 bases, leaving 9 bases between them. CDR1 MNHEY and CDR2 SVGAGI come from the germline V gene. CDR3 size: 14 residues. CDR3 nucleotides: TGTGCCAGCAGTTACGAGGGATCCGGAAACACCATATATTTT. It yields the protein CASSYEGSGNTIYF.

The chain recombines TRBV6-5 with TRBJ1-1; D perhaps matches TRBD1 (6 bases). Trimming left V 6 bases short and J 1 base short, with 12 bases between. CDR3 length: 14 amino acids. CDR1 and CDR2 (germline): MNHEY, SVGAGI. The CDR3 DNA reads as TGTGCCAGCAGAAGAGGGACAACGAACACTGAAGCTTTCTTT. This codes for CASRRGTTNTEAFF.

The CDR3 sequence is CASSEGSLRQPQHF. CDR3 DNA sequence: TGTGCCAGCAGTGAAGGCTCACTAAGGCAGCCCCAGCATTTT. This chain links TRBV2 with TRBJ1-5; D is unresolved. V gave up 1 base and J gave up 7 bases, with 11 bases separating them. The V gene's germline CDR1 is SNHLY and CDR2 FYNNEI. CDR3 length: 14 amino acids.

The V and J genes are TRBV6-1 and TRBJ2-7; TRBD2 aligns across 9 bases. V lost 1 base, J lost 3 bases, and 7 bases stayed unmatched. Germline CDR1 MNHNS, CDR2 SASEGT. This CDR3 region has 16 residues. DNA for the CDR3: TGTGCCAGCAGTGAAGATTTCGAGACTAGCGGCTACGAGCAGTACTTC. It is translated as CASSEDFETSGYEQYF.

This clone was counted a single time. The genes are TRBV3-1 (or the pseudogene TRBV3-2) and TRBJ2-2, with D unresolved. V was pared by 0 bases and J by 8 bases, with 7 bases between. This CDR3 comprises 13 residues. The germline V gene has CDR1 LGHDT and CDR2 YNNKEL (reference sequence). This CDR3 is CASSQDWLGELFF. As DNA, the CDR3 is TGTGCCAGCAGCCAAGACTGGTTAGGGGAGCTGTTTTTT.

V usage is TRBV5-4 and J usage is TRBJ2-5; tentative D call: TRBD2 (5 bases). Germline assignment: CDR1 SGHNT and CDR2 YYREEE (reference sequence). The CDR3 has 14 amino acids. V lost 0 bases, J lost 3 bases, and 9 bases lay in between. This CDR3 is CASSLAETKETQYF. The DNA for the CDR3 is TGTGCCAGCAGCTTGGCAGAGACTAAAGAGACCCAGTACTTC.

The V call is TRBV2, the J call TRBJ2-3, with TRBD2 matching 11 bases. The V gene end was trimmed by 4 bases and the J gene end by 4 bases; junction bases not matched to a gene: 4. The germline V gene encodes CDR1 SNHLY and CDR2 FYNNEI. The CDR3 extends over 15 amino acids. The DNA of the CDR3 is TGTGCCAGCAGTGCTACTAGCGGGGGACCAGATACGCAGTATTTT. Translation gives CASSATSGGPDTQYF.

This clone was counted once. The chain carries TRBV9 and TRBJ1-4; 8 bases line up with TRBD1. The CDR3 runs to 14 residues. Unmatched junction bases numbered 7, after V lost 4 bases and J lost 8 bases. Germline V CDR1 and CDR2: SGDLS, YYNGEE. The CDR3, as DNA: TGTGCCAGCAGCCCAACAGGGGGATCCGAAAAACTGTTTTTT. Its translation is CASSPTGGSEKLFF.

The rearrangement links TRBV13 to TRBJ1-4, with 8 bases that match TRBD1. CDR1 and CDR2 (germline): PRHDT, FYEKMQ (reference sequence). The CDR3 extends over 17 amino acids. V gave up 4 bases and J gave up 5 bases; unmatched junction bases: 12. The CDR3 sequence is CASSSRWQGAGNEKLFF. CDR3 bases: TGTGCCAGCAGCTCGCGTTGGCAGGGGGCCGGGAATGAAAAACTGTTTTTT. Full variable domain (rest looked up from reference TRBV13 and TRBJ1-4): AAGVIQSPRHLIKEKRETATLKCYPIPRHDTVYWYQQGPGQDPQFLISFYEKMQSDKGSIPDRFSAQQFSDYHSELNMSSLELGDSALYFCASSSRWQGAGNEKLFFGSGTQLSVL.

The CDR3 reads CASSFLEGSSYNSPLHF. CDR3 coding DNA: TGTGCCAGCAGTTTCCTCGAGGGGAGCTCCTATAATTCACCCCTCCACTTT. The rearrangement joins TRBV28 to TRBJ1-6; the D gene is possibly TRBD1 (5 bases). This CDR3 has 17 residues. The germline V gene has CDR1 MDHEN and CDR2 SYDVKM. The V end was cut by 3 bases, the J end by 0 bases, with 12 bases between.

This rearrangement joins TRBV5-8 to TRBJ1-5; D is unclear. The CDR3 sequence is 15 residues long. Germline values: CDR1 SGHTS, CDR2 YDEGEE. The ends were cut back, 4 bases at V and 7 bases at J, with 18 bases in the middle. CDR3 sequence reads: CASSPRFRGRQPQHF. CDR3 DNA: TGTGCCAGCAGCCCGCGGTTTCGGGGTCGACAGCCCCAGCATTTT.

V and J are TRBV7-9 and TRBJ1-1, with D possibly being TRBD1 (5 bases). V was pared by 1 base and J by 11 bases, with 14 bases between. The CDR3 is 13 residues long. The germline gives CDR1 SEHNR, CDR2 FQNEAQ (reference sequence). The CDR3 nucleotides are TGTGCCAGCAGCTTAGGGGGGGTAAGATTGGCTTTCTTT. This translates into CASSLGGVRLAFF.

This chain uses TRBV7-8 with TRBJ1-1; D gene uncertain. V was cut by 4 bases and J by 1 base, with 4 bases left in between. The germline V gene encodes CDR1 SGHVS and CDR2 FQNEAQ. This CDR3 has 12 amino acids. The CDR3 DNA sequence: TGTGCCAGCAGCTGGGAGAACACTGAAGCTTTCTTT. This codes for CASSWENTEAFF.

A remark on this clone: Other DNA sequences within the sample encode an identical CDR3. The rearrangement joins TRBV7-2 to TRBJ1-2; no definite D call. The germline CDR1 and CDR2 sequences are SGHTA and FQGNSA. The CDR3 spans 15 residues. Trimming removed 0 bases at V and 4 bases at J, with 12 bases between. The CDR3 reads CASSLARRQTYGYTF. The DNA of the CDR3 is TGTGCCAGCAGCTTAGCGAGACGGCAGACCTATGGCTACACCTTC.

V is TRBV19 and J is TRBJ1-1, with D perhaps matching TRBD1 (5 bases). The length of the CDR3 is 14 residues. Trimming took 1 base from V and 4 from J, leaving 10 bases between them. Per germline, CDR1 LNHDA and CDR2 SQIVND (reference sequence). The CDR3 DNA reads TGTGCCAGTAGTATAGGAGGGGTGGGCACTGAAGCTTTCTTT. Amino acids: CASSIGGVGTEAFF.